This entry lists 21 T cell receptor beta chains sequenced from one sample in a study of blood T cell repertoires in COVID-19. Produced via immunoSEQ multiplex PCR; TCRdb's table is partial and in-frame only. The data show under 100,000 clones, with roughly nine tenths seen just once and roughly 9% held by the top ten. Sequencing was performed on peripheral blood. The receptors derive from a man aged 45-60 years with acute or convalescent COVID-19.

The chain combines TRBV5-1 with TRBJ2-7, with 9 bases aligning to TRBD1. After removal of 6 bases from V and 1 base from J, the junction contained 2 bases not matched to a gene. CDR3 length: 13 amino acids. Germline CDR1 and CDR2: SGHRS and YFSETQ. The CDR3 DNA reads TGCGCCAGCACCGGGACAGGGTCCTACGAGCAGTACTTC. As protein: CASTGTGSYEQYF.

The chain recombines TRBV7-9 with TRBJ2-2, with TRBD1 matching over 7 bases. Per the germline V gene, CDR1 is SEHNR and CDR2 is FQNEAQ (reference sequence). With V trimmed by 1 base and J by 4 bases, 9 bases remained unmatched. The CDR3 totals 17 residues. CDR3 protein: CASSLGGATGFTGELFF. CDR3 in DNA: TGTGCCAGCAGCTTAGGTGGGGCGACAGGGTTCACCGGGGAGCTGTTTTTT.

The V and J genes are TRBV2 and TRBJ1-6; no clear D. V was clipped by 5 bases and J by 7 bases, with 18 bases between them. Germline V CDR1 and CDR2: SNHLY, FYNNEI. CDR3 length: 16 amino acids. The CDR3 DNA reads as TGTGCCAGCAGTTCCGAGAAGGGCTGGGAGAATTCACCCCTCCACTTT. Its protein product is CASSSEKGWENSPLHF.

Note on this clone: The junction does not match germline at one end; this may be a read error. The chain employs TRBV27 and TRBJ1-4, with 10 bases lining up with TRBD1. The CDR3 spans 17 residues. Germline assignment: CDR1 MNHEY and CDR2 SMNVEV (reference sequence). The CDR3 DNA reads as TGTGTCAGCAGTCCGACAGGGGGCAGGTTAGCTAATGAAAAACTGTTTTTT. This sequence encodes CVSSPTGGRLANEKLFF.

Only one count was recorded for this clone. In DNA form, the CDR3 reads TGTGCCAGCAGGGGAGGAGTACATGGCAATCAGCCCCAGCATTTT. Translated, it gives CASRGGVHGNQPQHF. The V gene is TRBV7-2, the J gene TRBJ1-5; D is unresolved. Trimming took 6 bases from V and 2 from J, leaving 14 bases between them. This CDR3 is built from 15 residues. Germline V CDR1 and CDR2: SGHTA, FQGNSA.

This rearrangement joins TRBV6-1 to TRBJ2-1; TRBD2 agrees at 11 bases. CDR3 length: 17 residues. V trimming: 2 bases; J trimming: 5 bases; junction bases outside the gene matches: 8. Germline CDR1 and CDR2: MNHNS and SASEGT. CDR3 protein: CASSEILAGGPNNEQFF. CDR3 in DNA: TGTGCCAGCAGTGAAATCCTAGCGGGGGGTCCGAACAATGAGCAGTTCTTC.

The CDR3 sequence: CASSPLYEQGTGELFF. The CDR3 nucleotides read TGTGCCAGCTCACCACTCTATGAACAGGGGACCGGGGAGCTGTTTTTT. This sequence joins TRBV18 and TRBJ2-2, with TRBD1 matching 7 bases. The V gene end was trimmed by 1 base and the J gene end by 5 bases; junction bases not matched to a gene: 7. The germline V gene has CDR1 KGHSH and CDR2 LQKENI. This CDR3 comprises 16 residues.

The V call is TRBV6-5, the J call TRBJ1-6; D may be TRBD1 (5 bases). Between the trimmed V and J ends, which lost 6 bases and 4 bases, there was a span of 7 bases. The CDR3 is made up of 13 amino acids. The V gene's germline CDR1 is MNHEY and CDR2 SVGAGI. This CDR3 is CASSRVYNSPLHF. The DNA for the CDR3 is TGTGCCAGCAGCAGGGTTTATAATTCACCCCTCCACTTT.

The CDR3 bases are TGCGCCAGCAGCTTCAGACAGGAATCGAACACTGAAGCTTTCTTT. It is translated as CASSFRQESNTEAFF. The rearrangement links TRBV5-1 to TRBJ1-1; the D gene is possibly TRBD1 (6 bases). Trimming cost V 2 bases and J 1 base, with 12 bases left between them. This CDR3 region has 15 residues. The germline CDR1 and CDR2 sequences are SGHRS and YFSETQ. The variable domain in full, with the rest retrieved from reference TRBV5-1 and TRBJ1-1, is KAGVTQTPRYLIKTRGQQVTLSCSPISGHRSVSWYQQTPGQGLQFLFEYFSETQRNKGNFPGRFSGRQFSNSRSEMNVSTLELGDSALYLCASSFRQESNTEAFFGQGTRLTVV.

The J gene is TRBJ1-1, the V gene TRBV28; D ambiguous. V was pared by 4 bases and J by 4 bases, with 7 bases between. The length of the CDR3 is 12 residues. Germline V gives CDR1 MDHEN, CDR2 SYDVKM. The CDR3 protein is CASSSSLTEAFF. The CDR3 nucleotides read TGTGCCAGCAGTTCTTCCCTCACTGAAGCTTTCTTT.

This chain uses TRBV28 with TRBJ2-7; D not certain. The length of the CDR3 is 13 residues. Trimming took 3 bases from V and 3 from J, leaving 9 bases between them. Germline V CDR1 and CDR2: MDHEN, SYDVKM. The CDR3 protein is CASSFAGDYEQYV. In nucleotides, the CDR3 is TGTGCCAGCAGTTTCGCCGGAGACTACGAGCAGTACGTC.

The chain is built from TRBV19 and TRBJ1-6, with D uncertain. The germline gives CDR1 LNHDA, CDR2 SQIVND (reference sequence). V was trimmed by 10 bases and J by 1 base, leaving 14 bases between them. The CDR3 is 15 amino acids. CDR3 in DNA: TGTGCCACCCAACCGACGGGTTCCTATAATTCACCCCTCCACTTT. It is translated as CATQPTGSYNSPLHF.

The chain couples TRBV7-9 to TRBJ1-2, with 9 bases aligning to TRBD1. Losses at the gene ends were 4 bases for V and 2 bases for J; bases not matched to a gene: 5. Germline assignment: CDR1 SEHNR and CDR2 FQNEAQ (reference sequence). This CDR3 comprises 15 residues. The CDR3 nucleotides are TGTGCCAGCAGCTCATCCACAGGGGGCAACTATGGCTACACCTTC. Translated, it gives CASSSSTGGNYGYTF.

The rearrangement joins TRBV12-3 or TRBV12-4 to TRBJ1-6, with D unclear. The CDR3 length is 13 residues. Trimming shortened V by 6 bases and J by 6 bases, and 9 bases separated the two germline ends. In nucleotides, the CDR3 is TGTGCCAGCAGCGTGGCCATTAATTCACCCCTCCACTTT. This translates into CASSVAINSPLHF.

The chain is built from TRBV28 and TRBJ1-3; 11 nucleotides line up with TRBD1. This CDR3 spans 16 amino acids. The J segment lost 0 bases and the V segment lost 5 bases, leaving 3 bases of the junction unmatched. The germline V gene encodes CDR1 MDHEN and CDR2 SYDVKM. For the CDR3, the DNA is TGTGCCAGCAGTCTGGGGACAGGGGGCTCTGGAAACACCATATATTTT. Amino acids: CASSLGTGGSGNTIYF.

The gene calls are TRBV30 and TRBJ1-4, with D unclear. CDR1 GTSNPN and CDR2 SVGIG come from the germline V gene (reference sequence). The V and J ends lost 0 bases and 3 bases respectively, with 5 bases between them. This CDR3 contains 13 residues. The CDR3 coding sequence is TGTGCCTGGAGTGTGGCAGCTAATGAAAAACTGTTTTTT. This codes for CAWSVAANEKLFF.

The rearrangement links TRBV14 to TRBJ1-1; possible D gene TRBD1, 6 bases. This CDR3 contains 13 residues. Trimming took 4 bases from V and 10 from J, leaving 16 bases between them. Germline V gene sequence: CDR1 SGHDN, CDR2 FVKESK. CDR3: CASSLYRDAGAFF. CDR3 coding DNA: TGTGCCAGCAGCCTCTACAGGGATGCGGGAGCTTTCTTT.

This chain joins TRBV6-5 and TRBJ1-1; D is ambiguous. Germline V gene lookup returns CDR1 MNHEY and CDR2 SVGAGI. Trimming left V 5 bases short and J 1 base short, with 14 bases between. The CDR3 runs to 15 residues. The CDR3 DNA sequence: TGTGCCAGCAGTCGTCATCAGGCGACGAACACTGAAGCTTTCTTT. As protein: CASSRHQATNTEAFF.

The V and J genes are TRBV2 and TRBJ1-2, with a tentative D call TRBD1 (6 bases). In germline, CDR1 is SNHLY, CDR2 FYNNEI. Trimming removed 6 bases from V and 4 bases from J, with 15 bases in between. CDR3 length equals 14 residues. The CDR3 here is CASRSNGGLYGYTF. In DNA, the CDR3 is TGTGCCAGCAGAAGTAACGGGGGGCTCTATGGCTACACCTTC.

The rearrangement joins TRBV3-1 (or the pseudogene TRBV3-2) to TRBJ2-7; D not certain. Trimming took 1 base from V and 0 from J, leaving 7 bases between them. Germline lookup yields CDR1 LGHDT and CDR2 YNNKEL (reference sequence). This CDR3 comprises 14 residues. CDR3 loop: CASSQVYSSYEQYF. The CDR3 bases are TGTGCCAGCAGCCAAGTGTATAGCTCCTACGAGCAGTACTTC.

This clone was seen only a few times. The chain has TRBV3-1 (or the pseudogene TRBV3-2) and TRBJ1-2; no firm D call. With 0 bases removed from V and 7 bases from J, the gap between germline ends came to 12 bases. CDR3 length: 14 residues. CDR1 is LGHDT, CDR2 YNNKEL, per germline (reference sequence). The CDR3 sequence: CASSQEGARSGYTF. CDR3 sequence (DNA): TGTGCCAGCAGCCAAGAGGGTGCGAGGTCTGGCTACACCTTC.